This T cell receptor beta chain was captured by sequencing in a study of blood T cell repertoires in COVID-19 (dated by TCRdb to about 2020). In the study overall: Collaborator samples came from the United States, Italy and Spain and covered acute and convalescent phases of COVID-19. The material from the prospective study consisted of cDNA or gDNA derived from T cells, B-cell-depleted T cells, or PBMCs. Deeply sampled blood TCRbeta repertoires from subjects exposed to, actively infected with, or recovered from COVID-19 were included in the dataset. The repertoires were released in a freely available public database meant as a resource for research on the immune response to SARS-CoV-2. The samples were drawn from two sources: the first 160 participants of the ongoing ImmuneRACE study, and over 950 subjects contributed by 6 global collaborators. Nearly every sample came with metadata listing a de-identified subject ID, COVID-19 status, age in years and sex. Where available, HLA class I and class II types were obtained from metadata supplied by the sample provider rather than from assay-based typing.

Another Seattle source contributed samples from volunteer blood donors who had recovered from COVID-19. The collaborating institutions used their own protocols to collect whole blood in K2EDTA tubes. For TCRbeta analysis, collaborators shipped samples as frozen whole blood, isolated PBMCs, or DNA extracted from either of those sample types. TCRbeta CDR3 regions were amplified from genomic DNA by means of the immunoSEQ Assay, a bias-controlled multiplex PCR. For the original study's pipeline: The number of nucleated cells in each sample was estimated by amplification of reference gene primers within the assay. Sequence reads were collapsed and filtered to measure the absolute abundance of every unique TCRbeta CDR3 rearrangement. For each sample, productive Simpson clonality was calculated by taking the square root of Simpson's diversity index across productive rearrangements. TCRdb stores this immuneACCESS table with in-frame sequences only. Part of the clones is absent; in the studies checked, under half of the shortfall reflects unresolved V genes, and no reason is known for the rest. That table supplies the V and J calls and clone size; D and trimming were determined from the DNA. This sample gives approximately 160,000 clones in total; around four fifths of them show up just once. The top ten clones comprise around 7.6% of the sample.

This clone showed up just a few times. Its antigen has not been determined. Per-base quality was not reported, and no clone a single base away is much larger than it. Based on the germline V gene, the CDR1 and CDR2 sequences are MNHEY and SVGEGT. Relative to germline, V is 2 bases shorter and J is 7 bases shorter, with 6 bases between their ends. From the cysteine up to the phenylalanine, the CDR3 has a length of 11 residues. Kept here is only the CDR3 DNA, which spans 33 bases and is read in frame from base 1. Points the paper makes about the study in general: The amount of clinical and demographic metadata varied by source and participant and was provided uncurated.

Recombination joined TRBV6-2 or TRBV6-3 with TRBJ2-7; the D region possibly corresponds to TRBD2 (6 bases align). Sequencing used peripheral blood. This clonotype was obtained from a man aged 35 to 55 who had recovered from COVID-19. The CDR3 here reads CASSYGREQYF. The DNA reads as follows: TGTGCCAGCAGTTACGGGAGGGAGCAGTACTTC.